Here is one T cell receptor beta chain with its context. The assay was immunoSEQ multiplex PCR, and TCRdb's table has in-frame clones only and misses some. The profile shows more than 45,000 clones, around 85% of them singletons. These data originate in a study of T cells in tumors after PD-1 blockade. Study-wide background: Some patients also took daily vismodegib 150 mg during anti-PD-1 treatment.

The CDR3 consists of 15 residues. Deletions cut 5 bases from V and 4 bases from J, with 12 bases between. Germline V gene sequence: CDR1 SGHNT, CDR2 YENEEA. The sequencing used PBMCs, collected before anti-PD-1 therapy. The TCR sequence derives from a human donor with advanced basal cell or squamous cell carcinoma (not recorded which). This chain connects TRBV11-3 to TRBJ1-6; D is uncertain. CDR3 DNA sequence: TGTGCCAGCAGCAGGAACGGGCCGTATAATTCACCCCTCCACTTT. Translating it yields CASSRNGPYNSPLHF. The whole variable domain, remainder taken from reference TRBV11-3 and TRBJ1-6, is EAGVVQSPRYKIIEKKQPVAFWCNPISGHNTLYWYLQNLGQGPELLIRYENEEAVDDSQLPKDRFSAERLKGVDSTLKIQPAELGDSAVYLCASSRNGPYNSPLHFGNGTRLTVT.